This TCR beta chain was recovered during a study of shared clonotypes between healthy human individuals. After removal of 5 bases from V and 3 bases from J, the junction contained 8 bases not matched to a gene. The CDR3 is 15 residues long. The germline gives CDR1 MNHEY, CDR2 SMNVEV (reference sequence). General observations from the study: The authors sampled blood alone, and tissue repertoires likely differ. The generation probabilities recorded for non-shared clonotypes fell below those of clonotypes shared by all four donors. Across four donors, naive CD4 shared roughly 5%, naive CD8 under 4%, memory CD4 roughly 2.5%, memory CD8 under 0.5%. Compared with memory subsets, naive subsets generally had larger estimated richness.

To note about this clone: Its antigen is not identified.

Sequenced by immunoSEQ multiplex PCR; TCRdb stores in-frame clones only, minus some. This sample has roughly 640,000 clones, with approximately 79% found just once. The genes are TRBV27 and TRBJ2-7, with 9 positions matching TRBD1. What was sequenced was memory CD4+ T cells sorted from blood. Subset indicated: CD45RA-negative fraction. This sequence originates from a woman aged 25 to 39 in good health. This chain's CDR3 is CASSVQWDRVYEQYF. Written as DNA, the CDR3 is TGTGCCAGCAGTGTTCAATGGGACAGGGTCTACGAGCAGTACTTC.